This entry is about one TCR beta chain. What it binds is not known. The data belong to a study of cytotoxic CD8 clonotypes in ibrutinib-treated CLL. Study results and caveats: Baseline levels were approached again at progression, after clonality had risen at ibrutinib response. Sampling schedules were unmatched across sustained-remission and progressing patients.

Germline V gene data show CDR1 as MNHEY and CDR2 as SVGAGI. The CDR3 is made up of 14 amino acids. The J segment lost 4 bases and the V segment lost 6 bases, leaving 6 bases of the junction unmatched. Method: immunoSEQ multiplex PCR; TCRdb's copy keeps in-frame clones and lacks some. The table lists 130,000 or so clones, about 85% of them singletons. The receptor was derived from a human donor with chronic lymphocytic leukemia. The gene calls are TRBV6-5 and TRBJ2-1, with 7 bases lining up with TRBD1. Specimen: PBMCs, collected after 24 months of ibrutinib treatment. DNA of the CDR3: TGTGCCAGCAGCTCTCAGACAGGGTACAATGAGCAGTTCTTC. Its translation is CASSSQTGYNEQFF.